This T cell receptor (beta chain) is drawn from a study of blood T cell repertoires in COVID-19. Study overall: COVID-19 samples from acute and convalescent phases originated in the United States, Italy and Spain.

How the authors handled the data: Cell counts per sample came from amplifying reference gene primers. Method: immunoSEQ multiplex PCR; TCRdb's copy keeps in-frame clones and lacks some. V and J calls and clone size come straight from that table; D and trimming were deduced from the DNA. The table records about 93,000 clones, just under 80% of them present only once. This CDR3 contains 14 residues. Trimming removed 8 bases from V and 10 bases from J, with 21 bases in between. Per germline, CDR1 MNHEY and CDR2 SMNVEV (reference sequence). Only a few counts were recorded for this clone. The rearrangement uses TRBV27 and TRBJ1-5; a possible D gene is TRBD1 (6 bases). The source is a human donor in a cohort sampled during active COVID-19. The sequencing input was peripheral blood. The CDR3: CASAEGGSGRPQHF. In DNA form, the CDR3 reads TGTGCCAGCGCCGAGGGGGGGTCAGGGCGACCCCAGCATTTT.